This T cell receptor beta chain was profiled in a study of blood T cell repertoires in COVID-19. CDR1 is MDHEN and CDR2 is SYDVKM in the germline V gene. V shed 5 bases, J shed 0 bases, and the junction held 3 bases outside the gene matches. There are 15 residues in the CDR3. In its sample, this clone was seen a few times. Profiled with immunoSEQ multiplex PCR; TCRdb holds only in-frame clones, not every one. This table holds 150,000 to 200,000 clones, 81% found once. The sequence came from a woman of 80 years or more with COVID-19, enrolled during active disease. The chain joins TRBV28 to TRBJ2-7; TRBD2 matches at 11 bases. The sequenced sample consisted of peripheral blood. The CDR3 nucleotides read TGTGCCAGCAGTGAAACTAGCGGGAGCTCCTACGAGCAGTACTTC. Protein: CASSETSGSSYEQYF. Supplemented by reference TRBV28 and TRBJ2-7, the full variable domain reads DVKVTQSSRYLVKRTGEKVFLECVQDMDHENMFWYRQDPGLGLRLIYFSYDVKMKEKGDIPEGYSVSREKKERFSLILESASTNQTSMYLCASSETSGSSYEQYFGPGTRLTVT.